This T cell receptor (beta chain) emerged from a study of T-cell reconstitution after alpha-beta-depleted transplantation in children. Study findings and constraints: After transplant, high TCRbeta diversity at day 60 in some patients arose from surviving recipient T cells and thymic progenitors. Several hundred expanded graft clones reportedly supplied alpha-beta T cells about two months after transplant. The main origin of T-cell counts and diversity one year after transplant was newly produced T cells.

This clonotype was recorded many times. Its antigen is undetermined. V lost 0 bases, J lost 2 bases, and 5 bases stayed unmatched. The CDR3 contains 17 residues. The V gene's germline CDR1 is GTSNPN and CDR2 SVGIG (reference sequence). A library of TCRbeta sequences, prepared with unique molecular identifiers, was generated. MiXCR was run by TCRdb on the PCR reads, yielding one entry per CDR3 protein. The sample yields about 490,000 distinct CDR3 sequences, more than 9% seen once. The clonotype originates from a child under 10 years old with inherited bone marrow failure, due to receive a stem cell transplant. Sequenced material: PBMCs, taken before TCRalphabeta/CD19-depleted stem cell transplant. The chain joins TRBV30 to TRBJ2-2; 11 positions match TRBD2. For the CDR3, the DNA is TGTGCCTGGAGTGTACTGGGACTAGCGGACAACACCGGGGAGCTGTTTTTT. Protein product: CAWSVLGLADNTGELFF.